This TCR beta chain was retrieved from a study of radiotherapy plus CTLA-4 blockade in lung cancer. Overall study results and limits: In blood, after radiotherapy plus ipilimumab, tumor-derived TCR clones expanded. How blood T cell clones changed early, along with interferon-beta, reportedly forecast response best.

This table comes from immunoSEQ multiplex PCR, and its TCRdb copy is limited to in-frame clones, with some not included. The sample contains under 15,000 clones, around 84% of which appear only once. Those patients who had chemo-refractory metastatic non-small-cell lung cancer were given focal radiation along with CTLA-4 blockade through ipilimumab. The length of the CDR3 is 12 residues. The table lists this clone with a few counts. The antigen is not known. V and J are TRBV21-1 and TRBJ1-2; the table names TRBD1, a call not compared with the DNA. TRBV21-1 is a listed pseudogene. This specimen was peripheral blood, taken from a patient treated with radiotherapy plus ipilimumab. The source is a human donor with non-small cell lung cancer that progressed on radiotherapy plus ipilimumab. The CDR3 reads CASSRSGDGYTF. In DNA, the CDR3 is TGTGCCAGCAGCAGGTCAGGGGATGGCTACACCTTC.